This is a list of T cell receptor beta chains from one sample in a study of blood T cells in healthy people across ages. TCRdb processed the 5' RACE reads anew with MiXCR; each CDR3 protein has one entry. The sample has 1.6 million or so distinct CDR3 sequences; about 35% are singletons. The sample comprised blood. These receptors originate from a woman in her twenties or thirties in good health. The CDR3 runs from the conserved cysteine through the conserved F or W. The D gene is left open where the match is weak. Some rows have no size entry. The others give once, few or many, or a class for an expanded clone.

d_call,clone_size,v_call,j_call,cdr3_nt,cdr3_aa
TRBD2,NA,TRBV29-1,TRBJ2-1,TGCAGCGGGACTAGCGGGAATTCAGGGGTTTCGAATGAGCAGTTCTTC,CSGTSGNSGVSNEQFF
TRBD2,NA,TRBV27,TRBJ2-1,TGTGCCAGCAGTTTTCTGCGGGGGAACAATGAGCAGTTCTTC,CASSFLRGNNEQFF
NA,NA,TRBV25-1,TRBJ1-6,TGTGCCAGCAGTTCTCTAAATAATTCACCCCTCCACTTT,CASSSLNNSPLHF
TRBD2,NA,TRBV5-1,TRBJ2-5,TGCGCCAGCAGCTTGGCCTTGACTAGCGGGGGCTCCGGGACCCAGTACTTC,CASSLALTSGGSGTQYF
TRBD2,NA,TRBV20-1,TRBJ2-1,TGCAGTGCTAGAGACCGAAGACTAGCGGGAGGGGATCCTGAGCAGTTCTTC,CSARDRRLAGGDPEQFF
TRBD1,NA,TRBV20-1,TRBJ2-7,TGCAGTGCTGGAACCGGGACAGGGGCCTACGAGCAGTACTTC,CSAGTGTGAYEQYF
NA,NA,TRBV12-3/TRBV12-4,TRBJ2-7,TGTGCCGGCAGTCCCAGGTACAGGGCTTCCTACGAGCAGTACTTC,CAGSPRYRASYEQYF
TRBD1,few,TRBV4-1,TRBJ2-5,TGCGCCAGCAGCCAAGTCGGGACAGGAGAGACCCAGTACTTC,CASSQVGTGETQYF
NA,NA,TRBV27,TRBJ1-2,TGTGCCAGCAGCCATCGGGGGGGTGAGGGCTACACCTTC,CASSHRGGEGYTF
NA,NA,TRBV20-1,TRBJ2-1,TGCAGTGCTAGTAATCCCAACTACAATGAGCAGTTCTTC,CSASNPNYNEQFF
NA,few,TRBV20-1,TRBJ2-7,TGCAGTGCTAGAGGGAAGGGGGGTTACGAGCAGTACTTC,CSARGKGGYEQYF
TRBD1,few,TRBV20-1,TRBJ2-7,TGCAGTGCTATTGGGACAGCCGGAGCCTACGAGCAGTACTTC,CSAIGTAGAYEQYF
TRBD1,NA,TRBV27,TRBJ2-7,TGTGCCAGCAGTCAGGGACAGGGGAACGAGCTGTACTTC,CASSQGQGNELYF
NA,NA,TRBV12-3/TRBV12-4,TRBJ2-3,TGTGCCAGCAGTACCCGGACGACTAGTCCGGATACGCAGTATTTT,CASSTRTTSPDTQYF
NA,few,TRBV27,TRBJ1-1,TGTGCCAGCAGTTTAATGGACAGTTTGAACACTGAAGCTTTCTTT,CASSLMDSLNTEAFF
NA,few,TRBV7-9,TRBJ2-3,TGTGCCAGCAGCTTAACCCAGGGGGGAGCAGATACGCAGTATTTT,CASSLTQGGADTQYF